The clone carrying this T cell receptor beta chain appeared a few times. The record originates from a study of blood T cell repertoires in COVID-19. Study-level information: Samples representing acute and convalescent COVID-19 were sourced from the United States, Italy and Spain. T cells, B-cell-depleted T cells, or PBMCs supplied cDNA or gDNA.

Per the authors' pipeline: Scientists estimated how many nucleated cells there were by amplifying reference gene primers. Some clones are missing from TCRdb's copy, which holds only in-frame ones; the method was immunoSEQ multiplex PCR. That table gives V, J and clone size, and the DNA gave D and trimming. The sample lists around 310,000 clones, more than 75% occurring once. The CDR3 contains 14 residues. The germline V and J ends were trimmed by 4 bases and 2 bases, with 11 bases remaining between them. From germline, CDR1 is LGHDT and CDR2 YNNKEL (reference sequence). What was sequenced was peripheral blood. This receptor was identified in a woman in her forties or fifties with active or convalescent COVID-19. This chain joins TRBV3-1 (or the pseudogene TRBV3-2) and TRBJ1-2; perhaps TRBD1 as D (6 bases). The CDR3: CASSPYTGNYGYTF. The CDR3 nucleotides are TGTGCCAGCAGCCCCTATACAGGGAACTATGGCTACACCTTC.